One T cell receptor beta chain is described in this entry. V shed 3 bases and J shed 9 bases, with 18 bases lying between them. Germline V gives CDR1 MGHRA, CDR2 YSYEKL. The CDR3 runs 15 residues. The data derive from a study of shared T cell receptors in the human thymus. Method: immunoSEQ multiplex PCR; TCRdb's copy keeps in-frame clones and lacks some. Here the sample spans 640,000 or so clones, around 87% being singletons. These data also featured in a second study, about human thymus T cells. That work states: During corrective heart surgery, resections were taken, and the thymus tissue came from them. Gene usage for V and J segments appeared biased in thymic and blood repertoires. Unrelated individuals reportedly shared highly overlapping thymic TCR repertoires.

The chain carries TRBV4-1 and TRBJ2-1; no definite D call. The clonotype comes from a boy in the first two years of life with a congenital heart defect. The sample consisted of thymocytes. In nucleotides, the CDR3 is TGCGCCAGCAGCCACCCTCCACCCACTCACGGTGAGCAGTTCTTC. Amino acid sequence: CASSHPPPTHGEQFF.